The 10 T cell receptor beta chains reported below all come from one sample, sequenced in a study of breast tumors, draining lymph nodes, adjacent tissues. Samples came from axillary lymph nodes draining the breast cancer. Each CDR3 protein is one row after TCRdb ran MiXCR on the multiplex PCR reads. The sample has fewer than 300,000 distinct CDR3 sequences; about 30% are singletons. The specimen was axillary lymph node tissue. The receptors were sampled from a female donor with breast cancer. Some clones in this sample may be carry-over from other donors' samples.

This clonotype has ten or more counts. V gene TRBV19 combines with J gene TRBJ2-1; the D gene is possibly TRBD2 (5 bases). This CDR3 region has 14 residues. Germline CDR1 is LNHDA and CDR2 is SQIVND (reference sequence). Trimming stripped 3 bases from V and 8 bases from J, with 14 bases between. CDR3 loop: CASSISASFDEQFF. The CDR3 nucleotides are TGTGCCAGTAGTATCTCGGCTAGCTTTGATGAGCAGTTCTTC.

This clonotype was observed many times. One base away lies a much larger clone, so this may be a sequencing read error. V is TRBV6-6 and J is TRBJ2-6; a possible D gene is TRBD2 (6 bases). The CDR3 loop spans 16 amino acids. V lost 7 bases and J lost 0, with 13 bases in between. Germline values: CDR1 MNHNY, CDR2 SVGAGI (reference sequence). CDR3 sequence: CASTRGRLSGANVLTF. The CDR3 DNA reads TGTGCCAGCACACGGGGGAGACTCTCTGGGGCCAACGTCCTGACTTTC.

This clonotype was picked up many times. This chain uses TRBV29-1 with TRBJ2-3; 7 bases agree with TRBD2. This CDR3 has 15 residues. The germline CDR1 and CDR2 sequences are SQVTM and ANQGSEA. J was trimmed by 5 bases and V by 0 bases; bases with no gene match: 8. The DNA of the CDR3 is TGCAGCGTTGAAGATAGAACTAGCGAGTTAGATACGCAGTATTTT. Translated, it gives CSVEDRTSELDTQYF.

This clonotype was detected many times. This chain joins TRBV19 and TRBJ2-1; the match to TRBD2 covers 9 bases. Unmatched junction bases numbered 10, after V lost 6 bases and J lost 7 bases. Germline V gives CDR1 LNHDA, CDR2 SQIVND (reference sequence). The CDR3 sequence is 15 residues long. This chain's CDR3 is CASRSSGTPGNEQFF. Here the CDR3 DNA reads TGTGCCAGTAGGTCTAGCGGGACCCCGGGGAATGAGCAGTTCTTC.

Only a few counts were recorded for this clonotype. A junction boundary mismatches the germline segment, possibly from a read error. This chain uses TRBV20-1 with TRBJ2-4; 8 bases align to TRBD2. Germline CDR1 reads DFQATT; CDR2 reads SNEGSKA (reference sequence). This CDR3 region has 17 residues. The CDR3 bases are TGCAGTACTAGCGGCCCAGCGGGAGTATCAGCCAAAAACATTCAGTACTTC. It encodes CSTSGPAGVSAKNIQYF.

This clonotype was seen many times. The V and J genes are TRBV4-2 and TRBJ2-1; TRBD2 is a possible D gene (5 bases). The CDR3 contains 13 residues. Looked up from germline, CDR1 is LGHNA and CDR2 is YNFKEQ. V lost 0 bases and J 6 bases, leaving 6 bases between the germline ends. The CDR3 here is CASSQDGGNEQFF. The CDR3 coding sequence is TGTGCCAGCAGCCAAGACGGAGGCAATGAGCAGTTCTTC.

The V gene is TRBV11-3, the J gene TRBJ2-5, with D possibly being TRBD2 (6 bases). This CDR3 contains 16 residues. V shed 5 bases and J shed 4 bases, with 20 bases lying between them. CDR1 is SGHNT, CDR2 YENEEA, per germline. CDR3 DNA: TGTGCCAGCAGCCCTGGGCAGGGCCCAGCGGGAGAGACCCAGTACTTC. Translated, it gives CASSPGQGPAGETQYF.

This sequence joins TRBV12-3 or TRBV12-4 and TRBJ2-3, with D unclear. Trimming took 3 bases from V and 3 from J, leaving 13 bases between them. This CDR3 has 15 amino acids. The chain's CDR3 is CASSLGGWGTDTQYF. CDR3 in DNA: TGTGCCAGCAGTTTGGGCGGTTGGGGAACAGATACGCAGTATTTT.

There are many counts of this clonotype. Here the CDR3 DNA reads TGTGCCAGCAGGGGGGACAGGGGCCCTTCCCCAGACTACAATGAGCAGTTCTTC. This gives the protein CASRGDRGPSPDYNEQFF. The chain combines TRBV7-6 with TRBJ2-1, with 10 bases lining up with TRBD1. The J segment lost 3 bases and the V segment lost 6 bases, leaving 14 bases of the junction unmatched. Germline CDR1 and CDR2: SGHVS and FNYEAQ. There are 18 residues in the CDR3.

This clonotype was picked up many times. The CDR3 DNA sequence: TGTGCCAGCAGTTCGCACCGGGACAGCCAAGAGACCCAGTACTTC. Protein sequence: CASSSHRDSQETQYF. The chain joins TRBV6-5 to TRBJ2-5; 7 bases are shared with TRBD1. Germline loops: CDR1 MNHEY, CDR2 SVGAGI. V lost 4 bases, J lost 1 base, and 6 bases stayed unmatched. This CDR3 contains 15 residues.